The present entry profiles one T cell receptor (beta chain) with its context. This entry comes from a study of T-cell reconstitution after alpha-beta-depleted transplantation in children. The TCRbeta library was prepared with unique molecular identifiers. Using its own MiXCR run on the PCR reads, TCRdb lists one record per CDR3 protein. The sample carries about 420,000 distinct CDR3 sequences, roughly a tenth recorded once. This TCR was sampled from a human donor who donated a stem cell graft to a child with acute myeloid leukemia. Sequences were derived from PBMCs from the stem cell graft donor, sampled from the stem cell graft.

The CDR3 protein is CASSLGLAGGFGKNIQYF. CDR3 DNA: TGCGCCAGCAGCTTGGGACTAGCGGGGGGGTTCGGCAAAAACATTCAGTACTTC. V usage is TRBV5-1 and J usage is TRBJ2-4; 14 nucleotides line up with TRBD2. The CDR3 extends over 18 amino acids. V trimming: 0 bases; J trimming: 3 bases; junction bases outside the gene matches: 5. CDR1 is SGHRS and CDR2 is YFSETQ in the germline V gene.